This TCR beta chain was sequenced for a study of molecular identifiers for immune sequencing clone quantification. TCRdb redid the calling of the PCR reads with MiXCR, one entry per CDR3 protein. The table lists some 88,000 distinct CDR3 sequences, under 25% of them singletons, with 1.1% in the top ten. The V and J ends lost 3 bases and 6 bases respectively, with 6 bases between them. Germline-derived CDR1 and CDR2 are SGHRS and YFSETQ. The CDR3 length is 12 residues. This clonotype showed up just a few times. The sequence was obtained from a human donor in good health. Some libraries in this study had Jurkat cell RNA spiked in. The specimen sequenced was naive CD8+ T cells from blood, with Jurkat cell RNA spiked in. Subset specified: FACS-sorted CD8+CD4-CCR7+CD45RA+ naive T cells. The chain is built from TRBV5-1 and TRBJ2-2; D remains unclear. The chain's CDR3 is CASSSDAGELFF. Written as DNA, the CDR3 is TGCGCCAGCAGCTCGGACGCCGGGGAGCTGTTTTTT.